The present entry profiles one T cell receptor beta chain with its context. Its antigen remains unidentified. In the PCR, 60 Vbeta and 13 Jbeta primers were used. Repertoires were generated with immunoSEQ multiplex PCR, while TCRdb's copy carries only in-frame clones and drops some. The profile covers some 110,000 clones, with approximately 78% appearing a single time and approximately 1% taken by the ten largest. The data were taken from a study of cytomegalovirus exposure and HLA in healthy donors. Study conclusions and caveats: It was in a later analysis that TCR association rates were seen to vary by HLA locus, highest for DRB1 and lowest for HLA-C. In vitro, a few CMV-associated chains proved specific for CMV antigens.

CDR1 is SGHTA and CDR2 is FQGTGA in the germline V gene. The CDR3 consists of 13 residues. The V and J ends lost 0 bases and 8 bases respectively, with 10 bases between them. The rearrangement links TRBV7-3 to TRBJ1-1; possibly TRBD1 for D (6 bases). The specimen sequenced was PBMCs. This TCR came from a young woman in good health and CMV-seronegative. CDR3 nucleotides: TGTGCCAGCAGCTTAACTGGGACAACAGAAGCTTTCTTT. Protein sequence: CASSLTGTTEAFF.